This record concerns one T cell receptor (beta chain) sequence. V lost 3 bases and J lost 6, with 14 bases in between. Germline V gene lookup returns CDR1 MNHNS and CDR2 SASEGT. This CDR3 comprises 15 residues. This sample stems from a study of blood T cell repertoires in COVID-19. TCRdb keeps only in-frame clones here, not all; method: immunoSEQ multiplex PCR. The table has just under 85,000 clones, about 87% seen once. The chain is built from TRBV6-1 and TRBJ2-2; unclear D gene. Sample: peripheral blood. This receptor was taken from an elderly man with active or convalescent COVID-19. CDR3 bases: TGTGCCAGCAGTGAGGTCTCTAATTCCCCCGGGGAGCTGTTTTTT. Amino acids: CASSEVSNSPGELFF.